The 9 T cell receptor beta chains below come from one sample, sequenced in a study of monozygotic twins with inflammatory bowel disease. TCRdb reworked the 5' RACE reads into one entry per CDR3 protein, no DNA. The sample includes some 330,000 distinct CDR3 sequences. Sequenced sample: blood. Receptor source: a human donor with ulcerative colitis or Crohn's disease, or a healthy co-twin of an affected twin (not recorded which).

The J gene is TRBJ2-2, the V gene TRBV18. The CDR3 length is 16 residues. Germline V gene sequence: CDR1 KGHSH, CDR2 LQKENI. The CDR3 loop reads CASCAVAGTNTGELFF. Based on the CDR3 plus reference TRBV18 and TRBJ2-2, the full variable domain is NAGVMQNPRHLVRRRGQEARLRCSPMKGHSHVYWYRQLPEEGLKFMVYLQKENIIDESGMPKERFSAEFPKEGPSILRIQQVVRGDSAAYFCASCAVAGTNTGELFFGEGSRLTVL.

This chain links TRBV2 with TRBJ1-2; TCRdb calls TRBD1, which cannot be checked without DNA. Germline V gives CDR1 SNHLY, CDR2 FYNNEI. The CDR3 covers 13 residues. The CDR3 region is CASRETTGEGYTF. The variable domain in full, completed from reference TRBV2 and TRBJ1-2, reads EPEVTQTPSHQVTQMGQEVILRCVPISNHLYFYWYRQILGQKVEFLVSFYNNEISEKSEIFDDQFSVERPDGSNFTLKIRSTKLEDSAMYFCASRETTGEGYTFGSGTRLTVV.

The rearrangement uses TRBV10-3 and TRBJ1-3; the D call from TCRdb, TRBD1, cannot be confirmed without DNA. The CDR3 extends over 18 amino acids. Looked up from germline, CDR1 is ENHRY and CDR2 is SYGVKD. CDR3 sequence: CAISESISRGSSGNTIYF.

This chain links TRBV20-1 with TRBJ2-3; lacking DNA, the TRBD2 call made by TCRdb goes unchecked. The length of the CDR3 is 17 residues. CDR1 and CDR2 from the germline V gene are DFQATT and SNEGSKA (reference sequence). The CDR3 here is CSARATKGQRDTDTQYF.

The chain joins TRBV5-5 to TRBJ2-1; lacking DNA, the TRBD2 call made by TCRdb goes unchecked. The CDR3 covers 17 residues. Germline assignment: CDR1 SGHKS and CDR2 YYEKEE (reference sequence). CDR3 in amino acids: CASSFTSGIGKFDEQFF. Variable domain in full (rest from reference TRBV5-5 and TRBJ2-1): DAGVTQSPTHLIKTRGQQVTLRCSPISGHKSVSWYQQVLGQGPQFIFQYYEKEERGRGNFPDRFSARQFPNYSSELNVNALLLGDSALYLCASSFTSGIGKFDEQFFGPGTRLTVL.

The J gene is TRBJ2-1, the V gene TRBV11-3; the D call of TRBD1 rests on TCRdb alone, since no DNA is present to check it. The CDR3 is 16 amino acids. The germline V gene has CDR1 SGHNT and CDR2 YENEEA. CDR3 loop: CASSPKTGTGGGEQFF.

The CDR3 sequence: CSVEDQGMGEQYF. V gene TRBV29-1 combines with J gene TRBJ2-7; the TRBD1 assignment by TCRdb is unverifiable without DNA. Germline V gene data show CDR1 as SQVTM and CDR2 as ANQGSEA. The CDR3 is 13 residues long.

V and J are TRBV7-2 and TRBJ2-7; TCRdb's assignment of TRBD2 cannot be checked, as there is no DNA. The germline gives CDR1 SGHTA, CDR2 FQGNSA. CDR3 length: 15 amino acids. This chain's CDR3 is CASSLQRGVSYEQYF. Variable domain in full (rest from reference TRBV7-2 and TRBJ2-7): GAGVSQSPSNKVTEKGKDVELRCDPISGHTALYWYRQSLGQGLEFLIYFQGNSAPDKSGLPSDRFSAERTGGSVSTLTIQRTQQEDSAVYLCASSLQRGVSYEQYFGPGTRLTVT.

The chain employs TRBV14 and TRBJ2-3. The CDR3 extends over 14 amino acids. The V gene's germline CDR1 is SGHDN and CDR2 FVKESK. CDR3 region: CASSHNVFTDTQYF.